Presented here are 25 T cell receptor beta chains from one specimen sequenced in a study of T cells after posttransplantation cyclophosphamide (dated by TCRdb to 2016 to 2018). The library was generated by the immunoSEQ multiplex PCR assay. TCRdb took over this immuneACCESS table, retaining in-frame rearrangements with V and J assigned. Such tables are incomplete; in checked studies, under half of the missing clones stem from an unresolved V gene, and the remainder is unexplained. The sample includes around 43,000 clones, with 92% observed a single time. In total, the top ten clones hold 3.1% of the sample. Sequenced: PBMCs. The source is a woman between 45 and 65 years old in good health and a related stem cell transplant donor.

This clone was picked up a small number of times. The rearrangement joins TRBV2 to TRBJ2-5; TRBD1 matches at 9 bases. CDR1 and CDR2 from the germline V gene are SNHLY and FYNNEI. This CDR3 comprises 15 residues. The J segment lost 0 bases and the V segment lost 7 bases, leaving 6 bases of the junction unmatched. The CDR3 loop is CASNTGGADQETQYF. CDR3 DNA: TGTGCCAGCAACACAGGGGGCGCGGACCAAGAGACCCAGTACTTC.

The chain links TRBV30 to TRBJ1-1; no definite D call. The CDR3 loop spans 14 amino acids. The germline V gene has CDR1 GTSNPN and CDR2 SVGIG (reference sequence). V lost 1 base and J lost 4, with 13 bases in between. The CDR3 DNA follows: TGTGCCTGGAGTGACTCTTTTCGGGGCACTGAAGCTTTCTTT. Translated, it gives CAWSDSFRGTEAFF.

The V call is TRBV10-3, the J call TRBJ1-5; D ambiguous. Germline-derived CDR1 and CDR2 are ENHRY and SYGVKD. The CDR3 extends over 14 amino acids. The germline V and J ends were trimmed by 6 bases and 2 bases, with 11 bases remaining between them. CDR3 sequence reads: CAISTTLGNQPQHF. The DNA for the CDR3 is TGTGCCATCAGCACAACCCTGGGCAATCAGCCCCAGCATTTT.

The sample holds one count of this clone. This chain links TRBV30 with TRBJ1-3; D is uncertain. V was trimmed by 2 bases and J by 0 bases, leaving 8 bases between them. CDR3 length: 14 amino acids. The germline gives CDR1 GTSNPN, CDR2 SVGIG (reference sequence). The DNA for the CDR3 is TGTGCCTGGAGTCGTTCGTCCTCTGGAAACACCATATATTTT. Translated: CAWSRSSSGNTIYF. The full variable domain, rest sourced from reference TRBV30 and TRBJ1-3, is SQTIHQWPATLVQPVGSPLSLECTVEGTSNPNLYWYRQAAGRGLQLLFYSVGIGQISSEVPQNLSASRPQDRQFILSSKKLLLSDSGFYLCAWSRSSSGNTIYFGEGSWLTVV.

This chain joins TRBV28 and TRBJ2-5; tentative D call: TRBD2 (5 bases). V was trimmed by 4 bases and J by 2 bases, leaving 8 bases between them. Looked up from germline, CDR1 is MDHEN and CDR2 is SYDVKM. This CDR3 spans 13 amino acids. This chain's CDR3 is CASSSGDQETQYF. For the CDR3, the DNA is TGTGCCAGCAGTTCCGGGGATCAAGAGACCCAGTACTTC.

The rearrangement uses TRBV7-8 and TRBJ2-7; D gene uncertain. V was shortened by 1 base and J by 3 bases, with 10 bases between the two germline ends. This CDR3 region has 14 residues. Germline assignment: CDR1 SGHVS and CDR2 FQNEAQ. CDR3 nucleotide sequence: TGTGCCAGCAGCTTAGACCTAGTGGACTACGAGCAGTACTTC. Residues: CASSLDLVDYEQYF.

The V gene is TRBV15, the J gene TRBJ1-5, with 10 positions matching TRBD1. CDR3 size: 16 residues. CDR1 and CDR2 (germline): LNHNV, YYDKDF (reference sequence). Trimming removed 3 bases from V and 2 bases from J; junction bases left unmatched: 4. In DNA, the CDR3 is TGTGCCACCAGCAGCGACAGGGGGCAGGGCAATCAGCCCCAGCATTTT. Protein: CATSSDRGQGNQPQHF.

This clone was detected only once. The chain uses TRBV10-3 and TRBJ2-3; D possibly corresponds to TRBD2 (5 bases). Germline CDR1 ENHRY, CDR2 SYGVKD. The V end was cut by 8 bases, the J end by 4 bases, with 13 bases between. CDR3 length: 13 amino acids. The CDR3 sequence is CAISEALADTQYF. The DNA of the CDR3 is TGTGCCATCTCGGAGGCCCTCGCAGATACGCAGTATTTT.

This CDR3 is CASSPGQGVGEQFF. CDR3 DNA sequence: TGTGCCAGCAGTCCGGGACAGGGTGTTGGTGAGCAGTTCTTC. The chain is built from TRBV2 and TRBJ2-1; 9 bases line up with TRBD1. Per germline, CDR1 SNHLY and CDR2 FYNNEI. The junction had 8 bases not matched to a gene; V was cut back by 5 bases and J by 9 bases. The CDR3 sequence is 14 residues long.

In its sample, this clone was seen once. CDR3 amino acids: CASSLATGQGYGYTF. CDR3 nucleotides: TGTGCCAGCAGCTTGGCTACGGGACAGGGGTATGGCTACACCTTC. The V call is TRBV5-4, the J call TRBJ1-2; the match to TRBD1 covers 10 bases. Germline V lookup: CDR1 SGHNT, CDR2 YYREEE (reference sequence). This CDR3 has 15 amino acids. V dropped 0 bases and J dropped 5; count of bases not matched to a gene: 4. Full variable domain (outside the CDR3, taken from reference TRBV5-4 and TRBJ1-2): ETGVTQSPTHLIKTRGQQVTLRCSSQSGHNTVSWYQQALGQGPQFIFQYYREEENGRGNFPPRFSGLQFPNYSSELNVNALELDDSALYLCASSLATGQGYGYTFGSGTRLTVV.

The chain uses TRBV28 and TRBJ2-2; 7 nucleotides agree with TRBD1. V lost 6 bases and J lost 1; bases outside the gene matches: 5. This CDR3 region has 15 residues. Germline values: CDR1 MDHEN, CDR2 SYDVKM. This CDR3 reads CASRWGQRNTGELFF. The CDR3 DNA reads as TGTGCCAGCAGGTGGGGACAGAGGAACACCGGGGAGCTGTTTTTT.

The chain uses TRBV5-1 and TRBJ2-7; D is uncertain. This CDR3 has 14 amino acids. Trimming took off 4 bases at V and 2 bases at J, with 13 bases between the two ends. CDR1 SGHRS and CDR2 YFSETQ come from the germline V gene. As DNA, the CDR3 is TGCGCCAGCAGCCAGTCCAGGATTGCCTACGAGCAGTACTTC. Its protein is CASSQSRIAYEQYF.

The V call is TRBV10-3, the J call TRBJ2-7, with D hard to call. The V gene's germline CDR1 is ENHRY and CDR2 SYGVKD. Trimming left V 9 bases short and J 0 bases short, with 6 bases between. The CDR3 sequence is 11 residues long. The CDR3, as DNA: TGTGCCATTTCCTCCTCCTACGAGCAGTACTTC. This sequence encodes CAISSSYEQYF.

The DNA for the CDR3 is TGTGCCAGCAGCTGGGGACAAGACACTGAAGCTTTCTTT. Amino acids: CASSWGQDTEAFF. J is TRBJ1-1 and V is TRBV11-3, with D perhaps TRBD1 (6 bases). The CDR3 spans 13 residues. The V gene's germline CDR1 is SGHNT and CDR2 YENEEA. V was cut by 4 bases and J by 3 bases, with 9 bases left in between.

The chain links TRBV9 to TRBJ2-1; D gene ambiguous. The germline V and J ends were trimmed by 0 bases and 7 bases, with 11 bases remaining between them. From germline, CDR1 is SGDLS and CDR2 YYNGEE. The CDR3 consists of 14 residues. The CDR3 region has the DNA TGTGCCAGCAGCGTAGATAGCCGATGGAATGAGCAGTTCTTC. This translates into CASSVDSRWNEQFF. Combining the CDR3 with reference TRBV9 and TRBJ2-1 gives the whole variable domain DSGVTQTPKHLITATGQRVTLRCSPRSGDLSVYWYQQSLDQGLQFLIQYYNGEERAKGNILERFSAQQFPDLHSELNLSSLELGDSALYFCASSVDSRWNEQFFGPGTRLTVL.

The chain combines TRBV6-6 with TRBJ1-4; TRBD1 aligns across 10 bases. Per germline, CDR1 MNHNY and CDR2 SVGAGI (reference sequence). This CDR3 is built from 14 residues. The trim removed 6 bases at V and 7 bases at J, leaving 5 bases unmatched. CDR3 sequence reads: CASSRQGAGEKLFF. The CDR3 DNA is TGTGCCAGCAGCAGACAGGGGGCGGGTGAAAAACTGTTTTTT.

This clone came up once. The genes are TRBV5-4 and TRBJ2-3; D gene unclear. Germline V gives CDR1 SGHNT, CDR2 YYREEE (reference sequence). Between the trimmed V and J ends, which lost 0 bases and 6 bases, there was a span of 11 bases. CDR3 size: 14 residues. CDR3 amino acids: CASSLVFPPDTQYF. CDR3 DNA: TGTGCCAGCAGCTTGGTCTTCCCCCCCGATACGCAGTATTTT.

The genes are TRBV19 and TRBJ1-3; 9 positions match TRBD1. Germline trimming cut 7 bases from V and 3 bases from J; bases unmatched to any gene: 7. CDR3 size: 15 residues. The germline V gene has CDR1 LNHDA and CDR2 SQIVND (reference sequence). The CDR3 coding sequence is TGTGCCAGTACCACACAGGGGGCGCTTGGAAACACCATATATTTT. Encoded protein: CASTTQGALGNTIYF.

The chain has TRBV29-1 and TRBJ1-1; TRBD1 matches 7 bases. Germline assignment: CDR1 SQVTM and CDR2 ANQGSEA. This CDR3 has 17 residues. J was trimmed by 3 bases and V by 1 base; bases with no gene match: 14. CDR3 DNA: TGCAGCGTTGAAGCAATCCGACAGGGCTTACGAGACACTGAAGCTTTCTTT. Translating it yields CSVEAIRQGLRDTEAFF.

The DNA of the CDR3 is TGTGCCAGCAGCTTGGTTAGCGGGGTGAACACCGGGGAGCTGTTTTTT. Amino acids: CASSLVSGVNTGELFF. The chain carries TRBV5-6 and TRBJ2-2; 8 positions match TRBD2. The CDR3 is 16 residues long. The germline V gene encodes CDR1 SGHDT and CDR2 YYEEEE. Germline trimming cut 0 bases from V and 1 base from J; bases unmatched to any gene: 2.

This clone came up once. The rearrangement links TRBV7-9 to TRBJ1-1, with no clear D. The CDR3 runs to 13 residues. Germline CDR1 and CDR2: SEHNR and FQNEAQ (reference sequence). The germline V and J ends were trimmed by 4 bases and 8 bases, with 14 bases remaining between them. CDR3 in amino acids: CASSSSTREEAFF. The DNA of the CDR3 is TGTGCCAGCAGCTCCTCAACTAGGGAGGAAGCTTTCTTT.

The gene calls are TRBV5-1 and TRBJ1-1, with D possibly being TRBD1 (6 bases). This CDR3 spans 15 amino acids. The V and J ends lost 4 bases and 2 bases respectively, with 15 bases between them. CDR1 SGHRS and CDR2 YFSETQ come from the germline V gene. This chain's CDR3 is CASSIPSGGNTEAFF. The CDR3 coding sequence is TGCGCCAGCAGCATTCCCTCGGGGGGCAACACTGAAGCTTTCTTT.

This clone was found once. This rearrangement joins TRBV5-4 to TRBJ2-7, with D maybe TRBD1 (7 bases). The germline V gene has CDR1 SGHNT and CDR2 YYREEE (reference sequence). The CDR3 loop spans 16 amino acids. Trimming left V 0 bases short and J 1 base short, with 14 bases between. CDR3 coding DNA: TGTGCCAGCAGCTTGGGGGTCAGGGGGGCGTCCTACGAGCAGTACTTC. It codes for CASSLGVRGASYEQYF.

This chain uses TRBV11-3 with TRBJ2-5, with 8 bases matching TRBD2. The CDR3 extends over 14 amino acids. V dropped 3 bases and J dropped 5; count of bases not matched to a gene: 5. Germline V lookup: CDR1 SGHNT, CDR2 YENEEA. The CDR3 loop is CASSLGAGAETQYF. For the CDR3, the DNA is TGTGCCAGCAGCTTGGGAGCGGGAGCGGAGACCCAGTACTTC.

V usage is TRBV7-8 and J usage is TRBJ1-5, with D tentatively TRBD1 (5 bases). V lost 4 bases and J lost 0, with 7 bases in between. This CDR3 contains 14 residues. Germline V gives CDR1 SGHVS, CDR2 FQNEAQ. For the CDR3, the DNA is TGTGCCAGCAGCTCACAGGTTAGCAATCAGCCCCAGCATTTT. Translated: CASSSQVSNQPQHF.